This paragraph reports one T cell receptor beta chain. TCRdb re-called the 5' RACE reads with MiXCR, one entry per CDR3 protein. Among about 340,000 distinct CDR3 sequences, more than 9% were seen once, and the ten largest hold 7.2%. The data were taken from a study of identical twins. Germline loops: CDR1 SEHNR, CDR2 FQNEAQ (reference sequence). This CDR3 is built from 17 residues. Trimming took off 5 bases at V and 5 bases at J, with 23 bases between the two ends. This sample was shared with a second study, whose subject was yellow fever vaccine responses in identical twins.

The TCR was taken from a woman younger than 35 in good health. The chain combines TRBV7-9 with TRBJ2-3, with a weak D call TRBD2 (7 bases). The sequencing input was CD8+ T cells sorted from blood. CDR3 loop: CASSPGGGGRARDTQYF. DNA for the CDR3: TGTGCCAGCAGCCCAGGAGGGGGGGGGAGGGCCAGAGATACGCAGTATTTT.